This T cell receptor (beta chain) was identified during a study of spatial heterogeneity in lung cancer. Each CDR3 protein is one row after TCRdb ran MiXCR on the 5' RACE reads. Of several thousand distinct CDR3 sequences detected, 4.5% to 5% appear once; the ten largest clones hold 20% to 30%. This clonotype was counted ten times or more. Antigen unknown. Indicated time point: sample taken at primary tumor resection. The germline V gene encodes CDR1 SGHNT and CDR2 YENEEA. The CDR3 runs 14 residues. V lost 3 bases, J lost 6 bases, and 2 bases stayed unmatched. Overall study findings and caveats: It was found that expanded intratumoral alpha and beta TCR counts tracked tumor mutation counts. About 7.7% of tumor T cells for alpha chains and approximately 13% for beta chains were estimated to be covered.

This receptor was identified in a male donor with early-stage non-small cell lung cancer. Here the sequenced sample was lung tumor tissue, taken at surgery. The chain couples TRBV11-3 to TRBJ2-3; 11 nucleotides match TRBD2. CDR3 sequence: CASSFTSGSDTQYF. The CDR3 DNA is TGTGCCAGCAGCTTCACTAGCGGGAGCGATACGCAGTATTTT.